Ten or more counts support the clone carrying this T cell receptor (beta chain). Its antigen is as yet unknown. The data stem from a study of T cells in Graves' hyperthyroidism and ophthalmopathy. Study-level background: Peripheral blood was drawn at first diagnosis, prior to all treatment.

Study conclusions and caveats: The authors' 13 V-J model separated ophthalmopathy from stable hyperthyroidism.

RNA transcripts provided the source from which TCR beta CDR3 regions were amplified. TCR CDR3 underwent first-round RT-PCR with the HTBI primer set. TCRdb passed the multiplex PCR reads through MiXCR, listing each CDR3 protein once. The repertoire holds under 300,000 distinct CDR3 sequences, with over 12% as singletons. Each patient was aged 18 to 65 and had newly diagnosed hyperthyroidism of under 2 months' duration. Germline CDR1 reads SGHRS; CDR2 reads YFSETQ. This CDR3 is 14 amino acids long. Trimming cost V 4 bases and J 3 bases; bases outside gene matches: 3. This rearrangement joins TRBV5-1 to TRBJ2-7; 11 bases are shared with TRBD1. Input material: blood. This receptor was taken from a woman between 45 and 65 years old with Graves' hyperthyroidism that later progressed to Graves' ophthalmopathy. The CDR3 here is CASSGQGAGYEQYF. The CDR3 coding sequence is TGCGCCAGCAGCGGACAGGGGGCAGGCTACGAGCAGTACTTC.